Below, 17 T cell receptor beta chains from the same sample are listed, as sequenced in a study of blood T cell repertoires in COVID-19. Clones were read by immunoSEQ multiplex PCR, and TCRdb kept only the in-frame ones, dropping some. The sample holds some 390,000 clones, roughly 91% seen once. Sequenced sample: PBMCs or T cells enriched from blood (not recorded which). All receptors derive from a woman under 40 who had recovered from COVID-19.

This clone occurred once. This chain connects TRBV15 to TRBJ2-3; TRBD1 aligns across 9 bases. Trimming at V came to 0 bases and at J to 1 base, leaving 8 bases not matched to a gene. Germline V gene lookup returns CDR1 LNHNV and CDR2 YYDKDF (reference sequence). This CDR3 spans 18 amino acids. DNA of the CDR3: TGTGCCACCAGCAGAGACCACAGGGGGCGCATCGGCACAGATACGCAGTATTTT. It encodes CATSRDHRGRIGTDTQYF.

The chain couples TRBV19 to TRBJ2-3; 7 bases are shared with TRBD1. The length of the CDR3 is 15 residues. Germline loops: CDR1 LNHDA, CDR2 SQIVND (reference sequence). J gave up 2 bases and V 5 bases, and 7 bases lay outside the gene matches. The CDR3 loop is CASSPWTGATDTQYF. CDR3 coding DNA: TGTGCCAGTAGTCCCTGGACAGGCGCCACAGATACGCAGTATTTT.

The rearrangement links TRBV6-5 to TRBJ1-1, with D possibly being TRBD1 (5 bases). CDR3 length equals 14 residues. Germline V gene data show CDR1 as MNHEY and CDR2 as SVGAGI. V was clipped by 6 bases and J by 4 bases, with 15 bases between them. CDR3 sequence: CASRPQEFSTEAFF. The CDR3 region has the DNA TGTGCCAGCAGACCACAGGAGTTTAGCACTGAAGCTTTCTTT.

The chain couples TRBV5-5 to TRBJ1-4; D may be TRBD1 (6 bases). Germline loops: CDR1 SGHKS, CDR2 YYEKEE (reference sequence). CDR3 size: 15 residues. Trimming removed 1 base at V and 0 bases at J, with 7 bases between. The DNA of the CDR3 is TGTGCCAGCAGCTTGTACAGGGCAACTAATGAAAAACTGTTTTTT. Translated: CASSLYRATNEKLFF.

This clone turned up a few times. The gene calls are TRBV5-6 and TRBJ2-7; no firm D call. This CDR3 comprises 15 residues. Germline lookup yields CDR1 SGHDT and CDR2 YYEEEE. V was shortened by 4 bases and J by 1 base, with 15 bases between the two germline ends. The CDR3 DNA sequence: TGTGCCAGCAGCCCGTTCGAACGGTCTTCCTACGAGCAGTACTTC. Amino acids: CASSPFERSSYEQYF.

The gene calls are TRBV19 and TRBJ1-2, with a weak D call TRBD1 (6 bases). Trimming took 2 bases from V and 5 from J, leaving 21 bases between them. Germline V gene sequence: CDR1 LNHDA, CDR2 SQIVND (reference sequence). The CDR3 totals 17 residues. The CDR3 loop reads CASSIRRSGQKLYGYTF. The CDR3 region has the DNA TGTGCCAGTAGTATAAGGAGATCCGGACAGAAACTTTATGGCTACACCTTC. Drawing the rest from reference TRBV19 and TRBJ1-2, the complete variable domain is DGGITQSPKYLFRKEGQNVTLSCEQNLNHDAMYWYRQDPGQGLRLIYYSQIVNDFQKGDIAEGYSVSREKKESFPLTVTSAQKNPTAFYLCASSIRRSGQKLYGYTFGSGTRLTVV.

This clone showed up just a few times. This chain uses TRBV28 with TRBJ1-4; 7 nucleotides line up with TRBD1. The CDR3 has 12 residues. The germline V gene encodes CDR1 MDHEN and CDR2 SYDVKM. Trimming cost V 10 bases and J 5 bases; bases outside gene matches: 4. Here the CDR3 reads CATGTVNEKLFF. The CDR3 DNA sequence: TGTGCCACCGGGACAGTAAATGAAAAACTGTTTTTT. Complete variable domain (other parts from reference TRBV28 and TRBJ1-4): DVKVTQSSRYLVKRTGEKVFLECVQDMDHENMFWYRQDPGLGLRLIYFSYDVKMKEKGDIPEGYSVSREKKERFSLILESASTNQTSMYLCATGTVNEKLFFGSGTQLSVL.

The rearrangement links TRBV2 to TRBJ1-5; D perhaps matches TRBD1 (5 bases). The CDR3 loop spans 15 amino acids. CDR1 and CDR2 from the germline V gene are SNHLY and FYNNEI. The V gene lost 6 bases and the J gene lost 0 bases, with 12 bases spanning the gap. The CDR3 reads CASSPTAYSNQPQHF. The CDR3 nucleotides read TGTGCCAGCAGCCCGACAGCCTATAGCAATCAGCCCCAGCATTTT.

The chain is built from TRBV7-2 and TRBJ1-2, with D possibly TRBD1 on 6 matching bases. There are 15 residues in the CDR3. The V gene's germline CDR1 is SGHTA and CDR2 FQGNSA. Between the trimmed V and J ends, which lost 2 bases and 1 base, there was a span of 11 bases. CDR3 DNA: TGTGCCAGCAGCTTATTCGGGGGGCTTAACTATGGCTACACCTTC. This translates into CASSLFGGLNYGYTF.

This sequence joins TRBV7-9 and TRBJ2-2, with D perhaps TRBD1 (5 bases). The CDR3 has 14 amino acids. Trimming shortened V by 2 bases and J by 7 bases, and 11 bases separated the two germline ends. The V gene's germline CDR1 is SEHNR and CDR2 FQNEAQ (reference sequence). This CDR3 is CASSLTRVGGELFF. The CDR3 region has the DNA TGTGCCAGCAGCTTAACCAGGGTAGGCGGGGAGCTGTTTTTT.

CDR3 in amino acids: CASSARTGLGEKLFF. The CDR3 region has the DNA TGTGCCAGCAGCGCGCGGACAGGGCTCGGTGAAAAACTGTTTTTT. The chain is built from TRBV9 and TRBJ1-4; 8 bases agree with TRBD1. The germline V gene has CDR1 SGDLS and CDR2 YYNGEE. The CDR3 is 15 residues long. With V trimmed by 3 bases and J by 7 bases, 8 bases remained unmatched.

CDR3 nucleotide sequence: TGTGCCAGCAGTGAAGTCTGGCAGGGTTTAGGTGGCTACACCTTC. The encoded protein is CASSEVWQGLGGYTF. The chain recombines TRBV2 with TRBJ1-2, with D possibly TRBD1 on 5 matching bases. The germline V gene has CDR1 SNHLY and CDR2 FYNNEI. Trimming shortened V by 1 base and J by 7 bases, and 16 bases separated the two germline ends. The CDR3 spans 15 residues.

This clone was counted a few times. The chain recombines TRBV2 with TRBJ2-3; D remains ambiguous. The CDR3 loop spans 13 amino acids. The V and J ends lost 2 bases and 4 bases respectively, with 7 bases between them. Looked up from germline, CDR1 is SNHLY and CDR2 is FYNNEI. CDR3 sequence: CASSEMRSDTQYF. As DNA, the CDR3 is TGTGCCAGCAGTGAAATGCGGTCAGATACGCAGTATTTT.

The chain uses TRBV12-3 or TRBV12-4 and TRBJ2-5; D might be TRBD1 (5 bases). The V and J ends lost 5 bases and 4 bases respectively, with 11 bases between them. The CDR3 contains 13 residues. This CDR3 is CASSRQSRETQYF. In DNA form, the CDR3 reads TGTGCCAGCAGTCGACAGAGCCGAGAGACCCAGTACTTC.

The chain employs TRBV15 and TRBJ1-2; D remains ambiguous. The germline V gene encodes CDR1 LNHNV and CDR2 YYDKDF (reference sequence). The V end lost 1 base, the J end lost 2 bases, and 11 bases lay between the germline ends. This CDR3 region has 15 residues. The CDR3 loop is CATSRGRAINYGYTF. Here the CDR3 DNA reads TGTGCCACCAGCAGAGGGAGGGCAATCAACTATGGCTACACCTTC.

The chain is built from TRBV19 and TRBJ2-5, with a possible D match to TRBD1 (6 bases). Trimming removed 8 bases at V and 4 bases at J, with 14 bases between. CDR1 and CDR2 from the germline V gene are LNHDA and SQIVND (reference sequence). This CDR3 has 13 residues. The CDR3 region is CASGGRGRETQYF. DNA of the CDR3: TGTGCCAGTGGGGGAAGGGGGAGAGAGACCCAGTACTTC.

The count of this clone is one. The J gene is TRBJ1-3, the V gene TRBV6-1, with TRBD1 as a possible D gene (5 bases). V lost 0 bases and J 4 bases, leaving 13 bases between the germline ends. There are 16 residues in the CDR3. The germline V gene encodes CDR1 MNHNS and CDR2 SASEGT. CDR3 bases: TGTGCCAGCAGTGAAGCGAGTCGGGGGAGAGGAAACACCATATATTTT. It translates to CASSEASRGRGNTIYF.